This T cell receptor beta chain was obtained from a study of vaccination effects on CD4 cells after COVID-19. This CDR3 has 13 residues. The germline CDR1 and CDR2 sequences are LNHDA and SQIVND (reference sequence). The ends lost 6 bases at V and 7 bases at J; junction bases unmatched: 8. Measured with immunoSEQ multiplex PCR; TCRdb has only the in-frame clones, and not every one. Of over 20,000 clones in the sample, approximately 74% were seen once. Before sequencing took place, the ViraFEST assay used viral peptide pools to expand antigen-specific CD4+ T cells. A 10-day culture period preceded the isolation of CD4+ T cells. Vaccinated participants had no history of SARS-CoV-2 infection and tested negative for nucleocapsid antibodies. They grew approximately 2.1 million PBMC in each well, adding around 9 IU/ml IL-2 and 8 to 10 ug/ml peptides. This clone was recorded once. As yet, its antigen is unknown.

The specimen was CD4+ T cells from PBMCs cultured with SARS-CoV-2 spike peptides, collected before COVID-19 vaccination. The V and J genes are TRBV19 and TRBJ1-2; 7 nucleotides line up with TRBD1. The origin of this receptor is a human donor who received a COVID-19 vaccine. CDR3 sequence: CASSPDRVAGYTF. CDR3 sequence (DNA): TGTGCCAGTAGCCCCGACAGGGTGGCTGGCTACACCTTC.